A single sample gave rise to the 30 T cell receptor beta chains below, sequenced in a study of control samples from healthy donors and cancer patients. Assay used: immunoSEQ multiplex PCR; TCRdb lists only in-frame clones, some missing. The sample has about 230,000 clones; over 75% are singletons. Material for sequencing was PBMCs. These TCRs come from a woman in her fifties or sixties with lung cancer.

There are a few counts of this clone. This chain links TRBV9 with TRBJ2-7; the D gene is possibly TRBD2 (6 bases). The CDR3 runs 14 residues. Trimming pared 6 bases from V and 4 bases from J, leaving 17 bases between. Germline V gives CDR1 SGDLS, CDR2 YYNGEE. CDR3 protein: CASNVGGEGYEQYF. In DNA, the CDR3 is TGTGCCAGCAACGTCGGGGGTGAAGGATACGAGCAGTACTTC.

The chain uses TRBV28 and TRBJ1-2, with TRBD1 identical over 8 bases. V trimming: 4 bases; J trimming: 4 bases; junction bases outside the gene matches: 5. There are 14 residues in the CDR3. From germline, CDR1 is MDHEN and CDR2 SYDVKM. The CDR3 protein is CASSSLGQGYGYTF. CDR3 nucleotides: TGTGCCAGCAGTTCCCTCGGACAGGGCTATGGCTACACCTTC.

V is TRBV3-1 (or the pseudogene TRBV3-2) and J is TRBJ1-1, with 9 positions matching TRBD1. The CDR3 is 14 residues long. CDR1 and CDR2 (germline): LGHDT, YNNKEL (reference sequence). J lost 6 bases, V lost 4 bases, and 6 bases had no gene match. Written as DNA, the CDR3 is TGTGCCAGCAGCCTCCGGGGACAGGGCCCTGAAGCTTTCTTT. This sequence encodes CASSLRGQGPEAFF.

CDR3 sequence (DNA): TGTGCCAGCAGCTCGGACAGGGGGAGAACAGATACGCAGTATTTT. Translating it yields CASSSDRGRTDTQYF. J is TRBJ2-3 and V is TRBV5-4, with 10 bases identical to TRBD1. The CDR3 consists of 15 residues. J was trimmed by 3 bases and V by 3 bases; bases with no gene match: 4. Germline CDR1 and CDR2: SGHNT and YYREEE (reference sequence).

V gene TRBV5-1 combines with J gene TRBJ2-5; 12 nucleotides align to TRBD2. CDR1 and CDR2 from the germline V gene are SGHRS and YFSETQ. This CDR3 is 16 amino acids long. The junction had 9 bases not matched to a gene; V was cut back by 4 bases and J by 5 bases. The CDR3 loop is CASSARTSGEGETQYF. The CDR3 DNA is TGCGCCAGCAGCGCAAGGACTAGCGGGGAAGGTGAGACCCAGTACTTC. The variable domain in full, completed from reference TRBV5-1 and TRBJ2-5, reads KAGVTQTPRYLIKTRGQQVTLSCSPISGHRSVSWYQQTPGQGLQFLFEYFSETQRNKGNFPGRFSGRQFSNSRSEMNVSTLELGDSALYLCASSARTSGEGETQYFGPGTRLLVL.

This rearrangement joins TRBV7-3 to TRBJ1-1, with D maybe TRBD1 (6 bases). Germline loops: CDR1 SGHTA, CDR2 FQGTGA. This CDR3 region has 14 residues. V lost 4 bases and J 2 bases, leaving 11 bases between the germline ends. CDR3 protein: CASSSGQKNTEAFF. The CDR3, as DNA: TGTGCCAGCAGCTCTGGACAGAAAAACACTGAAGCTTTCTTT.

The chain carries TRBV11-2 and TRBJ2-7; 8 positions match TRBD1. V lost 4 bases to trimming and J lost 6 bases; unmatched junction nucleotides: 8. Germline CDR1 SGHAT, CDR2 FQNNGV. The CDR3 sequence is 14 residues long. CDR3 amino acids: CASSYGQGRLEQYF. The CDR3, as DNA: TGTGCCAGCAGCTACGGACAGGGTCGTCTCGAGCAGTACTTC.

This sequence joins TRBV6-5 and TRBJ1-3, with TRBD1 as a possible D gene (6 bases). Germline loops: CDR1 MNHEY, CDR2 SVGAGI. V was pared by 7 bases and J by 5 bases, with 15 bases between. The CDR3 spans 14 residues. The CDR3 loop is CASTKGQMRNTIYF. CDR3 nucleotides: TGTGCCAGCACAAAGGGACAAATGAGAAACACCATATATTTT.

In nucleotides, the CDR3 is TGTGCCAGCTCACCAGGGCTAGACTCCCTTTGGGGAGCTTTCTTT. This gives the protein CASSPGLDSLWGAFF. V usage is TRBV18 and J usage is TRBJ1-1; D is undetermined. V was pared by 2 bases and J by 10 bases, with 20 bases between. Per germline, CDR1 KGHSH and CDR2 LQKENI. The length of the CDR3 is 15 residues.

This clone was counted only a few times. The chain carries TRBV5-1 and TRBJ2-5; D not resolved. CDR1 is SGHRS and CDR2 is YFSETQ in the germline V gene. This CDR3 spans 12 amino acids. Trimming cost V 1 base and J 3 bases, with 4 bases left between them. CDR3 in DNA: TGCGCCAGCAGCTTGACAGAAGAGACCCAGTACTTC. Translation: CASSLTEETQYF.

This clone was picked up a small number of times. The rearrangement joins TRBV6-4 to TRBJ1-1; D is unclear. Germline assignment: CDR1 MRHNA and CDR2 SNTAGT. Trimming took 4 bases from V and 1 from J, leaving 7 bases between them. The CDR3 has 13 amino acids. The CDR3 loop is CASSATSNTEAFF. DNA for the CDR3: TGTGCCAGCAGTGCAACCTCGAACACTGAAGCTTTCTTT.

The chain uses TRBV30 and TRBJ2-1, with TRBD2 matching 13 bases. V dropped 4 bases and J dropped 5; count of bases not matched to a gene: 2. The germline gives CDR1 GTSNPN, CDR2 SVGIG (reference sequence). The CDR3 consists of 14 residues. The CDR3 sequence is CAWTGLAGNNEQFF. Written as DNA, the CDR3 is TGTGCCTGGACGGGACTAGCGGGGAACAATGAGCAGTTCTTC.

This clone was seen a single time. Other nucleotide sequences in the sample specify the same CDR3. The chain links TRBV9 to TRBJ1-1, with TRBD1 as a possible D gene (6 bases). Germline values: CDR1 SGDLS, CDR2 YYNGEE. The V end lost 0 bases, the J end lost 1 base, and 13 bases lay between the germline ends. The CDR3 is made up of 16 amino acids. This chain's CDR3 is CASSVAPQGSNTEAFF. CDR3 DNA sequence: TGTGCCAGCAGCGTAGCCCCACAGGGATCGAACACTGAAGCTTTCTTT.

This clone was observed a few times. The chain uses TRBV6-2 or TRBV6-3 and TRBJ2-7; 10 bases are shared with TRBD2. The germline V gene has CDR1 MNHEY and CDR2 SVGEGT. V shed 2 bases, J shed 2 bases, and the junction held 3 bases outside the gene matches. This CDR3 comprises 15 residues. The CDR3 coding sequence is TGTGCCAGCAGTTACGGGACTAGCGACCCCTACGAGCAGTACTTC. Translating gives CASSYGTSDPYEQYF.

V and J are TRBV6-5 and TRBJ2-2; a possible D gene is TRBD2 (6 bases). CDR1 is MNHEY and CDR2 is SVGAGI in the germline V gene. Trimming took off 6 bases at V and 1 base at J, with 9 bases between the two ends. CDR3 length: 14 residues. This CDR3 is CASRQGGNTGELFF. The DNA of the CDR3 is TGTGCCAGCAGGCAGGGAGGGAACACCGGGGAGCTGTTTTTT.

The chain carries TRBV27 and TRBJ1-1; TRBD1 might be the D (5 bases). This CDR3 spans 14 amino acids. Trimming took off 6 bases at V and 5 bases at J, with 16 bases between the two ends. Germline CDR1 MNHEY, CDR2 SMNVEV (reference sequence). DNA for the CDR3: TGTGCCAGCAGAGTGTGGGGCGCGGAAACTGAAGCTTTCTTT. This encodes CASRVWGAETEAFF.

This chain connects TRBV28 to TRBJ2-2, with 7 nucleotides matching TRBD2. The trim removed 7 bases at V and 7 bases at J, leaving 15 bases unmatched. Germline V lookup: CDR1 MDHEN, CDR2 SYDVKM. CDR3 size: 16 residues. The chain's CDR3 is CASTKREGPTDGELFF. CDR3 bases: TGTGCCAGCACGAAGCGGGAAGGGCCAACAGACGGGGAGCTGTTTTTT.

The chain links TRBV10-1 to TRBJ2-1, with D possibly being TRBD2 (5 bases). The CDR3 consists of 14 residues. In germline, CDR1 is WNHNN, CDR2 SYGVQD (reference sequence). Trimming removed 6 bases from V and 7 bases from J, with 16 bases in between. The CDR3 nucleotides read TGCGCCAGCAGCGCAAGGGCGGGCCGAAATGAGCAGTTCTTC. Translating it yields CASSARAGRNEQFF.

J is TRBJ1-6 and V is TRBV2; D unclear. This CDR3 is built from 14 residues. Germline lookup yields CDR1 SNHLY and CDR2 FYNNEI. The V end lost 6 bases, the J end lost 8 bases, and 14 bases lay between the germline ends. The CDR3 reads CASRRESGDSPLHF. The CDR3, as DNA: TGTGCCAGCAGGCGTGAATCTGGGGATTCACCCCTCCACTTT.

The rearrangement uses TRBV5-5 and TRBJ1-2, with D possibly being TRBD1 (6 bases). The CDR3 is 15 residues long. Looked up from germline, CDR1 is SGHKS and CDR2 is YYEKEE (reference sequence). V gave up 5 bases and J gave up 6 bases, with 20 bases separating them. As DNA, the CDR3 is TGTGCCAGCAGAGATCAGGGGACCCTTTTGAATGGCTACACCTTC. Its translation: CASRDQGTLLNGYTF.

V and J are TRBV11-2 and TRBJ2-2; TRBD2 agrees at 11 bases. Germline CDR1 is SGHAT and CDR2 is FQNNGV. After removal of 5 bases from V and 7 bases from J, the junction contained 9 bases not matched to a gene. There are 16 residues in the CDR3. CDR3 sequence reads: CASSLLSGRANGELFF. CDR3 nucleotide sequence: TGTGCCAGCAGCCTCCTTAGCGGGAGGGCCAACGGGGAGCTGTTTTTT. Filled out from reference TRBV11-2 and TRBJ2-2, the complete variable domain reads EAGVAQSPRYKIIEKRQSVAFWCNPISGHATLYWYQQILGQGPKLLIQFQNNGVVDDSQLPKDRFSAERLKGVDSTLKIQPAKLEDSAVYLCASSLLSGRANGELFFGEGSRLTVL.

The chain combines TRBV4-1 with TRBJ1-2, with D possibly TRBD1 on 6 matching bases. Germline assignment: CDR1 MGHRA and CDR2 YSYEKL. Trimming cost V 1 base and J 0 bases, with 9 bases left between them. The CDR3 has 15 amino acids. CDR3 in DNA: TGCGCCAGCAGCCAAGGGACAGCAGCTAACTATGGCTACACCTTC. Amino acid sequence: CASSQGTAANYGYTF.

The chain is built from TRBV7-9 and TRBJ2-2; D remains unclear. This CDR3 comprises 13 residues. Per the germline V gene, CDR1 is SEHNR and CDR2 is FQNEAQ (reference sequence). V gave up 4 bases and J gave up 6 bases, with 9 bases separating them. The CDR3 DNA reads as TGTGCCAGCAGCTATAGTACGTCCGGGGAGCTGTTTTTT. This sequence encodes CASSYSTSGELFF. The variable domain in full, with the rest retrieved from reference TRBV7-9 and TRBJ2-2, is DTGVSQNPRHKITKRGQNVTFRCDPISEHNRLYWYRQTLGQGPEFLTYFQNEAQLEKSRLLSDRFSAERPKGSFSTLEIQRTEQGDSAMYLCASSYSTSGELFFGEGSRLTVL.

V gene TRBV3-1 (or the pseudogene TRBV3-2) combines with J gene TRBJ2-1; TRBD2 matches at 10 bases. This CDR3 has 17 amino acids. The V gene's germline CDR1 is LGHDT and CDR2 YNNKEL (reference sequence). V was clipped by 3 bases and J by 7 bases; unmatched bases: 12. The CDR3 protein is CASSHTSGVTVGNEQFF. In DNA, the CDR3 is TGTGCCAGCAGCCATACTAGCGGGGTTACCGTAGGGAATGAGCAGTTCTTC.

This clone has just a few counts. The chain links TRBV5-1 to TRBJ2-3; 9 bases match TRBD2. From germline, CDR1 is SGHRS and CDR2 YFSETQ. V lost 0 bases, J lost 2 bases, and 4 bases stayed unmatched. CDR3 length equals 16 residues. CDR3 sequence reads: CASSLALAGYTDTQYF. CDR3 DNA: TGCGCCAGCAGCTTGGCACTAGCGGGTTACACAGATACGCAGTATTTT.

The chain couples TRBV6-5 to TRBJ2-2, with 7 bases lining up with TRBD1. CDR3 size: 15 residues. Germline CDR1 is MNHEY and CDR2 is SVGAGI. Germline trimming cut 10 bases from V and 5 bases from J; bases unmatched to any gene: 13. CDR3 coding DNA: TGTGCCACAAGATACCCGGGGACAGCAACCGGGGAGCTGTTTTTT. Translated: CATRYPGTATGELFF.

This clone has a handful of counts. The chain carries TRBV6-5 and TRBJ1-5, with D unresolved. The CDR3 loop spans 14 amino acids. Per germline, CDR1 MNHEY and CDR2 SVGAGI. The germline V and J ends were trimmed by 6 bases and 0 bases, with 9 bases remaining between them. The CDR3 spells CASRSRFSNQPQHF. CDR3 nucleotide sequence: TGTGCCAGCAGATCCCGGTTTAGCAATCAGCCCCAGCATTTT.

The CDR3 nucleotides are TGTGCCAGCACCCGAAGGGGGACTAGCGGAGAGACCCAGTACTTC. It yields the protein CASTRRGTSGETQYF. The genes are TRBV2 and TRBJ2-5, with TRBD2 identical over 11 bases. Germline V gene lookup returns CDR1 SNHLY and CDR2 FYNNEI. CDR3 length equals 15 residues. Trimming removed 7 bases from V and 4 bases from J; junction bases left unmatched: 8.

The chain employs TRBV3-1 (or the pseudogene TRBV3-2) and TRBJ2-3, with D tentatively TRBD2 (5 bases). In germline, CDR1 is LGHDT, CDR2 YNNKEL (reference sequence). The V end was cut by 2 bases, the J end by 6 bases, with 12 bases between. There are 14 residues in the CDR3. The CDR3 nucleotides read TGTGCCAGCAGCCAACGGGGTGGCGAGGATACGCAGTATTTT. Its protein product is CASSQRGGEDTQYF.

CDR3 sequence reads: CASSGPGREPQHF. CDR3 in DNA: TGTGCCAGTAGTGGGCCAGGCCGGGAGCCCCAGCATTTT. V gene TRBV19 combines with J gene TRBJ1-5; D call uncertain. There are 13 residues in the CDR3. Germline CDR1 and CDR2: LNHDA and SQIVND (reference sequence). Trimming stripped 5 bases from V and 8 bases from J, with 13 bases between.